This TCR beta chain stems from a study of shared clonotypes between healthy human individuals. Donors included only healthy HIV-negative adults lacking recent acute infections or vaccinations. Concerning this clone: Its antigen is not identified.

Sorted-subset replicate PCRs used about 0.2 ug DNA, around 27,000 T cell genomes. TCRdb's copy holds only in-frame clones and misses some; the assay was immunoSEQ multiplex PCR. This table holds more than 1.2 million clones, around 98.5% found once. Study results and caveats: Depth of sequencing was expected to influence donor clonotype sharing. Specimens sampled were limited to blood, with tissue repertoires likely differing.

The germline CDR1 and CDR2 sequences are SGHDT and YYEEEE. V gave up 4 bases and J gave up 4 bases, with 25 bases separating them. CDR3 length: 18 residues. Sequenced material: naive CD4+ T cells sorted from blood. The subset here: CD45RA+ positively selected. This clonotype was sampled from a man aged 25 to 40 in good health. V gene TRBV5-6 combines with J gene TRBJ2-3, with D uncertain. The CDR3 region is CASSPGYAFWRAADTQYF. CDR3 DNA: TGTGCCAGCAGCCCAGGCTACGCGTTTTGGAGAGCCGCAGATACGCAGTATTTT.